A single sample is the source of the 25 T cell receptor beta chains below, sequenced in a study of CD8 T cells in ankylosing spondylitis. Study results and caveats: Ankylosing spondylitis blood appeared to carry a characteristic TCR beta motif of roughly eight highly homologous variants.

TCRdb used MiXCR to reprocess the 5' RACE reads, holding one entry per CDR3 protein. The repertoire holds about 480,000 distinct CDR3 sequences, under 20% seen once, with 1% in the top ten. These receptors have no identified antigens. The sequenced sample consisted of blood, either unsorted or a sorted T cell fraction (not recorded which). These receptors all stem from a male donor with ankylosing spondylitis.

The chain uses TRBV4-2 and TRBJ1-2, with 9 nucleotides matching TRBD1. This CDR3 contains 16 residues. Germline CDR1 LGHNA, CDR2 YNFKEQ. With V trimmed by 4 bases and J by 4 bases, 10 bases remained unmatched. The CDR3 is CASSLSGTGSAYGYTF. The CDR3 DNA reads TGTGCCAGCAGCCTATCCGGGACAGGGTCCGCCTATGGCTACACCTTC.

The rearrangement joins TRBV18 to TRBJ1-1, with D possibly matching TRBD1 (5 bases). The germline V gene encodes CDR1 KGHSH and CDR2 LQKENI. This CDR3 is built from 15 residues. Trimming took 1 base from V and 3 from J, leaving 12 bases between them. CDR3 DNA sequence: TGTGCCAGCTCACCACGGGGCGGCCCGGACACTGAAGCTTTCTTT. Protein sequence: CASSPRGGPDTEAFF.

This clonotype occurred a few times. The genes are TRBV7-6 and TRBJ2-7, with D unclear. Germline-derived CDR1 and CDR2 are SGHVS and FNYEAQ. V gave up 1 base and J gave up 5 bases, with 9 bases separating them. The CDR3 consists of 13 residues. Here the CDR3 reads CASSLVGWNEQYF. The DNA of the CDR3 is TGTGCCAGCAGCTTAGTAGGCTGGAACGAGCAGTACTTC.

This clonotype was seen at least ten times. The rearrangement joins TRBV5-1 to TRBJ2-2, with 13 bases fitting TRBD2. V lost 5 bases to trimming and J lost 4 bases; unmatched junction nucleotides: 14. The CDR3 runs 19 residues. Germline values: CDR1 SGHRS, CDR2 YFSETQ. CDR3 sequence (DNA): TGCGCCAGCAGAAAGACCGGGACTAGCGGGACCTCGCTCACCGGGGAGCTGTTTTTT. Its protein product is CASRKTGTSGTSLTGELFF.

V and J are TRBV5-1 and TRBJ1-4, with no clear D. The CDR3 covers 15 residues. The V gene lost 0 bases and the J gene lost 5 bases, with 11 bases spanning the gap. Germline V gene data show CDR1 as SGHRS and CDR2 as YFSETQ. CDR3 amino acids: CASSLEGRMNEKLFF. CDR3 bases: TGCGCCAGCAGCTTGGAGGGCAGGATGAATGAAAAACTGTTTTTT.

The chain carries TRBV20-1 and TRBJ2-1; possible D gene TRBD2, 7 bases. This CDR3 contains 13 residues. CDR1 is DFQATT, CDR2 SNEGSKA, per germline (reference sequence). The CDR3 sequence: CSPTAGANNEQFF. In nucleotides, the CDR3 is TGCAGCCCTACCGCGGGGGCTAACAATGAGCAGTTCTTC.

The V call is TRBV12-3 or TRBV12-4, the J call TRBJ2-2; 8 bases agree with TRBD2. CDR3 length equals 15 residues. Germline trimming cut 7 bases from V and 0 bases from J; bases unmatched to any gene: 4. CDR3 nucleotides: TGTGCCAGCAAACCCGGGGGGGCGAACACCGGGGAGCTGTTTTTT. It translates to CASKPGGANTGELFF.

The chain combines TRBV7-9 with TRBJ1-4; weak D call: TRBD1 (5 bases). The germline CDR1 and CDR2 sequences are SEHNR and FQNEAQ (reference sequence). The V gene lost 8 bases and the J gene lost 3 bases, with 13 bases spanning the gap. CDR3 length equals 14 residues. In nucleotides, the CDR3 is TGTGCCAGCGGATCACAGGTGGCTAATGAAAAACTGTTTTTT. Residues: CASGSQVANEKLFF.

This clonotype has at least ten counts. The chain employs TRBV12-3 or TRBV12-4 and TRBJ2-1; 9 bases agree with TRBD2. The CDR3 loop spans 15 amino acids. Losses at the gene ends were 6 bases for V and 3 bases for J; bases not matched to a gene: 6. The CDR3 sequence: CASRVAGVGYNEQFF. CDR3 coding DNA: TGTGCCAGCAGGGTAGCGGGAGTGGGCTACAATGAGCAGTTCTTC.

This clonotype was counted a few times. V and J are TRBV27 and TRBJ1-2, with D hard to call. V dropped 1 base and J dropped 4 bases, with 13 bases sitting between them. The CDR3 runs 15 residues. CDR1 MNHEY and CDR2 SMNVEV come from the germline V gene (reference sequence). The CDR3 DNA sequence: TGTGCCAGCAGTTTATTGTCAGGCCAGAGCTATGGCTACACCTTC. Its translation: CASSLLSGQSYGYTF.

This clonotype has just a few counts. At one end the junction does not follow the germline gene, possibly because of a read error. V is TRBV7-2 and J is TRBJ2-1; D is unresolved. CDR1 and CDR2 (germline): SGHTA, FQGNSA. The CDR3 contains 12 residues. CDR3 DNA sequence: TGTGCCAGCAGATTAGACATCAATGAGCAGTTCTTC. This gives the protein CASRLDINEQFF.

The chain is built from TRBV5-1 and TRBJ2-3, with D unclear. CDR3 length equals 14 residues. V was shortened by 0 bases and J by 4 bases, with 9 bases between the two germline ends. Germline CDR1 is SGHRS and CDR2 is YFSETQ. Written as DNA, the CDR3 is TGCGCCAGCAGCTTGGCCGATAAGGCAGATACGCAGTATTTT. Translating it yields CASSLADKADTQYF.

The rearrangement links TRBV5-1 to TRBJ2-1, with TRBD2 matching 10 bases. Trimming removed 4 bases from V and 7 bases from J; junction bases left unmatched: 11. The CDR3 sequence is 16 residues long. Germline CDR1 is SGHRS and CDR2 is YFSETQ. The CDR3 DNA reads TGCGCCAGCAGCCGTAGCGGGGGGCCCCAGGGGAATGAGCAGTTCTTC. It codes for CASSRSGGPQGNEQFF.

This clonotype was observed a handful of times. The gene calls are TRBV6-1 and TRBJ2-1; perhaps TRBD1 as D (6 bases). This CDR3 has 15 amino acids. Per germline, CDR1 MNHNS and CDR2 SASEGT. Trimming left V 4 bases short and J 1 base short, with 11 bases between. The chain's CDR3 is CASSGTGISYNEQFF. The CDR3 DNA is TGTGCCAGCAGTGGAACAGGGATTTCCTACAATGAGCAGTTCTTC.

This clonotype has a handful of counts. V is TRBV7-9 and J is TRBJ1-4; 9 positions agree with TRBD1. This CDR3 region has 15 residues. The ends lost 5 bases at V and 2 bases at J; junction bases unmatched: 3. The germline CDR1 and CDR2 sequences are SEHNR and FQNEAQ (reference sequence). The DNA of the CDR3 is TGTGCCAGCAGCCAACAGGGGGCGACTAATGAAAAACTGTTTTTT. It specifies CASSQQGATNEKLFF.

There are a few counts of this clonotype. This rearrangement joins TRBV6-1 to TRBJ2-1; D call uncertain. The V end lost 7 bases, the J end lost 6 bases, and 13 bases lay between the germline ends. Germline loops: CDR1 MNHNS, CDR2 SASEGT. The CDR3 consists of 13 residues. The CDR3 loop is CASTLSRSNEQFF. The CDR3 bases are TGTGCCAGCACCCTATCTCGATCCAATGAGCAGTTCTTC.

In this sample, this clonotype turned up a few times. V gene TRBV29-1 combines with J gene TRBJ1-2, with 8 positions matching TRBD1. This CDR3 has 13 residues. Germline trimming cut 7 bases from V and 6 bases from J; bases unmatched to any gene: 10. CDR1 SQVTM and CDR2 ANQGSEA come from the germline V gene. The CDR3 reads CSAPDTGGDGYTF. CDR3 DNA sequence: TGCAGCGCACCGGACACAGGGGGGGATGGCTACACCTTC.

The gene calls are TRBV5-1 and TRBJ1-2; the D gene is possibly TRBD1 (6 bases). Deletions cut 0 bases from V and 7 bases from J, with 10 bases between. Germline lookup yields CDR1 SGHRS and CDR2 YFSETQ. This CDR3 is 13 amino acids long. This CDR3 is CASSLGLQGGYTF. The CDR3 DNA follows: TGCGCCAGCAGCTTGGGTCTACAGGGTGGCTACACCTTC.

This clonotype was picked up a small number of times. The chain has TRBV29-1 and TRBJ1-4, with 7 bases lining up with TRBD1. The CDR3 is 12 residues long. Losses at the gene ends were 7 bases for V and 7 bases for J; bases not matched to a gene: 6. From germline, CDR1 is SQVTM and CDR2 ANQGSEA. The CDR3 DNA is TGCAGCGCAAAGACAGGGAGTGAAAAACTGTTTTTT. Protein: CSAKTGSEKLFF.

V usage is TRBV28 and J usage is TRBJ2-5; D is perhaps TRBD2 (7 bases). The germline V gene has CDR1 MDHEN and CDR2 SYDVKM. With 8 bases removed from V and 13 bases from J, the gap between germline ends came to 14 bases. This CDR3 comprises 10 residues. CDR3 in DNA: TGTGCCAGCCGGGGGGCCACAACGTACTTC. This translates into CASRGATTYF.

This chain uses TRBV7-9 with TRBJ2-7; a possible D gene is TRBD2 (5 bases). V was shortened by 5 bases and J by 2 bases, with 13 bases between the two germline ends. CDR3 length equals 14 residues. CDR1 is SEHNR and CDR2 is FQNEAQ in the germline V gene (reference sequence). CDR3 sequence reads: CASSGGPRAYEQYF. CDR3 sequence (DNA): TGTGCCAGCAGCGGCGGGCCTAGAGCCTACGAGCAGTACTTC.

The gene calls are TRBV20-1 and TRBJ2-1, with TRBD2 matching 10 bases. The CDR3 is made up of 17 amino acids. V shed 1 base, J shed 3 bases, and the junction held 9 bases outside the gene matches. Germline CDR1 reads DFQATT; CDR2 reads SNEGSKA (reference sequence). In DNA, the CDR3 is TGCAGTGCTAGAGTGGGTGGACTAGCGGCGTACTACAATGAGCAGTTCTTC. It codes for CSARVGGLAAYYNEQFF.

The V call is TRBV18, the J call TRBJ2-7; 7 positions agree with TRBD2. This CDR3 is 13 amino acids long. Germline values: CDR1 KGHSH, CDR2 LQKENI. Trimming cost V 4 bases and J 3 bases; bases outside gene matches: 3. The CDR3 bases are TGTGCCAGCTCACTCGGACTAGACTACGAGCAGTACTTC. It translates to CASSLGLDYEQYF. The whole variable domain, filled in from reference TRBV18 and TRBJ2-7, reads NAGVMQNPRHLVRRRGQEARLRCSPMKGHSHVYWYRQLPEEGLKFMVYLQKENIIDESGMPKERFSAEFPKEGPSILRIQQVVRGDSAAYFCASSLGLDYEQYFGPGTRLTVT.

The CDR3 here is CSAAIPGKRVQFF. For the CDR3, the DNA is TGCAGTGCTGCCATCCCCGGGAAGCGTGTGCAGTTCTTC. This chain links TRBV20-1 with TRBJ2-1, with D perhaps TRBD2 (5 bases). Trimming cost V 5 bases and J 12 bases, with 20 bases left between them. This CDR3 region has 13 residues. Per germline, CDR1 DFQATT and CDR2 SNEGSKA (reference sequence).

The chain joins TRBV20-1 to TRBJ1-2; TRBD1 matches 8 bases. CDR1 DFQATT and CDR2 SNEGSKA come from the germline V gene (reference sequence). V dropped 1 base and J dropped 2; count of bases not matched to a gene: 6. This CDR3 is built from 15 residues. The CDR3 is CSARAPRQGNYGYTF. DNA for the CDR3: TGCAGTGCTAGAGCTCCCCGACAGGGGAACTATGGCTACACCTTC.